The entry that follows covers one T cell receptor beta chain sequence. Its target is not known. This sample is part of a study of a mutant IDH1 vaccine in newly diagnosed glioma. Study as a whole: Investigators started vaccination 4-6 weeks after radiotherapy alone, or with temozolomide cycles. Beforehand, treatment had been radiotherapy, temozolomide, or both; the majority received both.

Between the trimmed V and J ends, which lost 0 bases and 0 bases, there was a span of 9 bases. The CDR3 runs to 15 residues. Germline lookup yields CDR1 MNHEY and CDR2 SVGAGI. Indicated time point: week 23, last vaccination. Alongside topical imiquimod, each dose of vaccine comprised 300 ug of mutant IDH1 20-mer peptide. Overall study findings and caveats: The authors found pseudoprogression apparently unrelated to changes in top peripheral T cell clonotypes.

This table comes from immunoSEQ multiplex PCR, and its TCRdb copy is limited to in-frame clones, with some not included. The repertoire holds approximately 67,000 clones, roughly 84% seen once, with roughly 13% in the top ten. This chain uses TRBV6-5 with TRBJ2-7, with a tentative D call TRBD1 (6 bases). The source was PBMCs, collected from a glioma patient whose treatment included an IDH1 peptide vaccine. This clonotype originated in a man younger than 35 with glioma. CDR3 sequence: CASSYSSGASYEQYF. CDR3 coding DNA: TGTGCCAGCAGTTACTCTTCAGGGGCCTCCTACGAGCAGTACTTC.